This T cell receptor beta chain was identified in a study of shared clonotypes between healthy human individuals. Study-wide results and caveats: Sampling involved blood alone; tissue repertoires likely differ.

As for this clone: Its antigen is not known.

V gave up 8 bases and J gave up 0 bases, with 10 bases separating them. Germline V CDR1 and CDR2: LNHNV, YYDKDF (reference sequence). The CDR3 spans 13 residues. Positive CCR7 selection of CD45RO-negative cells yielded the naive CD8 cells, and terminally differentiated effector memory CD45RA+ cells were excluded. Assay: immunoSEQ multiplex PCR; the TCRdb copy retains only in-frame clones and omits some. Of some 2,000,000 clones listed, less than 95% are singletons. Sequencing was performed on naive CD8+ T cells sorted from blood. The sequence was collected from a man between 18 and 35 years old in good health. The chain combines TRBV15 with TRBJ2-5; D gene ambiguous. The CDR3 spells CATAYVYQETQYF. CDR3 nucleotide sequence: TGTGCCACCGCCTATGTATACCAAGAGACCCAGTACTTC.